This T cell receptor beta chain was identified in a study of B cell selection in AIRE deficiency. Measured with immunoSEQ multiplex PCR; TCRdb has only the in-frame clones, and not every one. In the table there are 20,000 to 30,000 clones, less than 97% of which are singletons. Conventional CD4 T cells were sorted as CD4+CD127+ cells. Sequencing input: CD4+CD127+ conventional T cells sorted from PBMCs. The TCR originated in a human donor in good health.

The CDR3 region has the DNA TGTGCCAGCAGCTTAGGAGGGACTAGCAACACCGGGGAGCTGTTTTTT. Its translation: CASSLGGTSNTGELFF. The chain has TRBV11-3 and TRBJ2-2; 9 nucleotides match TRBD2. J was trimmed by 2 bases and V by 1 base; bases with no gene match: 2. Germline V gene sequence: CDR1 SGHNT, CDR2 YENEEA. There are 16 residues in the CDR3.